This TCR beta chain appears in the sequencing data of a study of blood T cells in healthy people across ages. A second 7 to 11 cycle PCR used barcoded and J-beta primers. The template-switch adaptor, which had 12 random nucleotides, put a tag on each cDNA molecule. TCRdb itself ran the 5' RACE reads through MiXCR, one entry per CDR3 protein. The sample holds approximately 780,000 distinct CDR3 sequences, around 25% seen once. Germline V gene sequence: CDR1 DFQATT, CDR2 SNEGSKA (reference sequence). This CDR3 has 12 residues. Trimming took 0 bases from V and 7 from J, leaving 6 bases between them. The same sample was also used in a study of T cells of mothers and their children. That investigation notes: A few healthy Caucasian mothers gave samples, and so did their six children.

The sequenced material came from blood. This TCR derives from a boy under 18 in good health. This chain joins TRBV20-1 and TRBJ1-4; D ambiguous. CDR3 sequence (DNA): TGCAGTGCTAGAGACGAGGGTGAAAAACTGTTTTTT. Translated, it gives CSARDEGEKLFF.